This record looks at one T cell receptor beta chain sequence and its context. Sequencing was performed with immunoSEQ multiplex PCR; in TCRdb, only in-frame clones are kept and a portion is missing. The sample lists about 48,000 clones; 65% to 90% were seen once. Trimming left V 5 bases short and J 4 bases short, with 15 bases between. Looked up from germline, CDR1 is SQVTM and CDR2 is ANQGSEA. This CDR3 contains 13 residues. The data were taken from a study of early stage breast cancer tumors. This TCR derives from a person in their fifties or sixties with breast cancer. The rearrangement links TRBV29-1 to TRBJ2-7; maybe TRBD1 (6 bases). Sequencing used blood. The DNA for the CDR3 is TGCAGCGTTACGCTGACAGGTGATTACGAGCAGTACTTC. This sequence encodes CSVTLTGDYEQYF.